A selection of T cell receptor beta chains follows, all from one sample in a study of T-cell memory formation after mild COVID-19. TCRdb ran MiXCR on the 5' RACE reads and lists one entry per CDR3 protein. The sample includes 100,000 to 150,000 distinct CDR3 sequences, over 15% of them seen just once. Sample: PBMCs or a T cell subset sorted from them (not recorded which). The receptor source for this set is a man aged 18-30 years who had mild COVID-19 (a few samples of this study predate the infection). Cell type and time point are not known. Both conserved end residues are trimmed from each CDR3. The order of the fields is V gene, D gene, J gene, CDR3 protein. A D gene is named only where the DNA matches it firmly.

v_gene: TRBV12-3/TRBV12-4; d_gene: .; j_gene: TRBJ1-1; CDR3aa: ATKYPGTENTEAF
v_gene: TRBV5-1; d_gene: TRBD1; j_gene: TRBJ2-7; CDR3aa: ASSPGQGGGEQY
v_gene: TRBV27; d_gene: TRBD2; j_gene: TRBJ2-7; CDR3aa: ASSAPGLAYYEQY
v_gene: TRBV30; d_gene: .; j_gene: TRBJ2-3; CDR3aa: AGSGWGPTDTQY
v_gene: TRBV20-1; d_gene: .; j_gene: TRBJ1-1; CDR3aa: SARGGSRDTEAF
v_gene: TRBV7-2; d_gene: .; j_gene: TRBJ2-3; CDR3aa: ASSLLSGGTDTQY
v_gene: TRBV20-1; d_gene: .; j_gene: TRBJ1-1; CDR3aa: SAREVWNTEAF
v_gene: TRBV19; d_gene: TRBD1; j_gene: TRBJ1-1; CDR3aa: ASRGGQRSDTEAF
v_gene: TRBV7-2; d_gene: TRBD1; j_gene: TRBJ2-3; CDR3aa: ASSLAAGGADTQY
v_gene: TRBV3-1; d_gene: .; j_gene: TRBJ2-7; CDR3aa: ASSPPAGTSYEQY
v_gene: TRBV9; d_gene: .; j_gene: TRBJ2-3; CDR3aa: ASSVGEGTDTQY
v_gene: TRBV4-3; d_gene: .; j_gene: TRBJ2-3; CDR3aa: ASSQDVGLADTQY
v_gene: TRBV11-2; d_gene: TRBD1; j_gene: TRBJ1-1; CDR3aa: ASRTGTGGIRNTEAF
v_gene: TRBV7-8; d_gene: .; j_gene: TRBJ2-1; CDR3aa: ASSLALGWNEQF
v_gene: TRBV12-3/TRBV12-4; d_gene: .; j_gene: TRBJ2-5; CDR3aa: ASSSQGPMETQY
v_gene: TRBV5-1; d_gene: .; j_gene: TRBJ1-1; CDR3aa: ASSFTGSQRV
v_gene: TRBV24-1; d_gene: TRBD1; j_gene: TRBJ1-1; CDR3aa: ATSDSGQGDTEAF
v_gene: TRBV7-2; d_gene: TRBD1; j_gene: TRBJ1-5; CDR3aa: ASSLDRDRGNQPQH
v_gene: TRBV18; d_gene: TRBD1; j_gene: TRBJ2-3; CDR3aa: ASSPRTGTKGDTQY
v_gene: TRBV12-3/TRBV12-4; d_gene: TRBD2; j_gene: TRBJ2-5; CDR3aa: ASSWGGQETQY
v_gene: TRBV4-3; d_gene: .; j_gene: TRBJ2-3; CDR3aa: ASSPFTRPVTDTQY
v_gene: TRBV20-1; d_gene: TRBD1; j_gene: TRBJ2-1; CDR3aa: SVSTGGGYNEQF
v_gene: TRBV5-1; d_gene: .; j_gene: TRBJ2-5; CDR3aa: ASSFRSLTETQY
v_gene: TRBV20-1; d_gene: TRBD1; j_gene: TRBJ2-3; CDR3aa: SAITGGWEDTQY
v_gene: TRBV7-2; d_gene: .; j_gene: TRBJ1-5; CDR3aa: ASSLVHGGNQPQH
v_gene: TRBV7-9; d_gene: TRBD1; j_gene: TRBJ1-4; CDR3aa: ASSLGQVSEKLF
v_gene: TRBV4-3; d_gene: TRBD1; j_gene: TRBJ2-2; CDR3aa: ASSQGPGQGFQELF
v_gene: TRBV2; d_gene: TRBD1; j_gene: TRBJ1-1; CDR3aa: ASIVRTGFTEAF
v_gene: TRBV5-6; d_gene: TRBD1; j_gene: TRBJ1-1; CDR3aa: ASSQDRGRVYTEAF
v_gene: TRBV27; d_gene: .; j_gene: TRBJ2-6; CDR3aa: ASMGGHSGANVLT
v_gene: TRBV4-2; d_gene: .; j_gene: TRBJ1-5; CDR3aa: ASSRQDGNQPQH
v_gene: TRBV5-1; d_gene: .; j_gene: TRBJ2-5; CDR3aa: ASSFGSTQETQY
v_gene: TRBV3-1; d_gene: TRBD1; j_gene: TRBJ1-1; CDR3aa: ASSQGDRTNTEAF
v_gene: TRBV20-1; d_gene: .; j_gene: TRBJ1-4; CDR3aa: SARNREKLF
v_gene: TRBV5-6; d_gene: .; j_gene: TRBJ2-2; CDR3aa: ASSLVGRQPGELF